This passage covers 18 T cell receptor beta chains from one sample sequenced in a study of blood T cell repertoires in COVID-19. Data came from immunoSEQ multiplex PCR; TCRdb stores just in-frame clones and leaves some out. The sample contains nearly 70,000 clones, more than 70% of which appear only once. Material for sequencing was peripheral blood. The receptor set was obtained from a woman between 65 and 79 years old with acute or convalescent COVID-19.

The chain employs TRBV28 and TRBJ2-7, with 7 bases that match TRBD1. The CDR3 spans 14 residues. J was trimmed by 2 bases and V by 8 bases; bases with no gene match: 9. The V gene's germline CDR1 is MDHEN and CDR2 SYDVKM. The CDR3: CASWDSQAPYEQYF. Written as DNA, the CDR3 is TGTGCCAGCTGGGACAGCCAGGCCCCCTACGAGCAGTACTTC.

This chain links TRBV27 with TRBJ2-5; 8 nucleotides agree with TRBD1. Looked up from germline, CDR1 is MNHEY and CDR2 is SMNVEV (reference sequence). The V gene end was trimmed by 0 bases and the J gene end by 2 bases; junction bases not matched to a gene: 5. This CDR3 region has 16 residues. As DNA, the CDR3 is TGTGCCAGCAGTTTATCAAGGACAGGGTGGCAAGAGACCCAGTACTTC. It codes for CASSLSRTGWQETQYF.

The chain uses TRBV12-5 and TRBJ1-2; TRBD1 agrees at 8 bases. Germline V CDR1 and CDR2: LGHNT, FRNRAP. V gave up 1 base and J gave up 8 bases; unmatched junction bases: 3. This CDR3 has 13 residues. CDR3 nucleotide sequence: TGTGCTAGTGGTTTGGGGGGACAGGTGGGCTACACCTTC. Translated, it gives CASGLGGQVGYTF.

The rearrangement uses TRBV5-6 and TRBJ1-4; D is unclear. V lost 0 bases, J lost 8 bases, and 5 bases lay in between. The CDR3 sequence is 12 residues long. CDR1 is SGHDT, CDR2 YYEEEE, per germline. In DNA form, the CDR3 reads TGTGCCAGCAGCTTGGGGAGAGAAAAACTGTTTTTT. Translation gives CASSLGREKLFF. The full variable domain, completed using reference TRBV5-6 and TRBJ1-4, is DAGVTQSPTHLIKTRGQQVTLRCSPKSGHDTVSWYQQALGQGPQFIFQYYEEEERQRGNFPDRFSGHQFPNYSSELNVNALLLGDSALYLCASSLGREKLFFGSGTQLSVL.

V is TRBV7-2 and J is TRBJ2-3; the match to TRBD2 covers 9 bases. This CDR3 spans 16 amino acids. CDR1 SGHTA and CDR2 FQGNSA come from the germline V gene. V shed 5 bases, J shed 2 bases, and the junction held 8 bases outside the gene matches. For the CDR3, the DNA is TGTGCCAGCAGCCTAACTAGCGGGTATTCCACAGATACGCAGTATTTT. This translates into CASSLTSGYSTDTQYF.

V and J are TRBV7-9 and TRBJ2-3, with D possibly matching TRBD2 (5 bases). The CDR3 loop spans 16 amino acids. Germline lookup yields CDR1 SEHNR and CDR2 FQNEAQ (reference sequence). With 2 bases removed from V and 2 bases from J, the gap between germline ends came to 14 bases. CDR3 coding DNA: TGTGCCAGCAGCTTACTGGAGGATCCAGCCACAGATACGCAGTATTTT. Encoded protein: CASSLLEDPATDTQYF.

The count of this clone is one. This rearrangement joins TRBV6-5 to TRBJ2-2, with D possibly TRBD1 on 6 matching bases. Germline loops: CDR1 MNHEY, CDR2 SVGAGI. This CDR3 region has 14 residues. V was cut by 9 bases and J by 0 bases, with 11 bases left in between. The CDR3 DNA reads as TGTGCCAGTCGGACAGCTCCGAACACCGGGGAGCTGTTTTTT. It translates to CASRTAPNTGELFF.

Concerning this clone itself: The junction departs from germline at one end; a sequencing error may be responsible. The chain is built from TRBV5-1 and TRBJ1-1; D is undetermined. Germline V lookup: CDR1 SGHRS, CDR2 YFSETQ. The CDR3 totals 13 residues. CDR3 nucleotide sequence: TGCGTCAGCAGCTTTCGGTTGAACACTGAAGCTTTCTTT. Translation gives CVSSFRLNTEAFF.

This chain uses TRBV24-1 with TRBJ2-5, with 9 bases that match TRBD1. The CDR3 length is 16 residues. Germline V gene sequence: CDR1 KGHDR, CDR2 SFDVKD. The V and J ends lost 4 bases and 4 bases, in that order; junction bases with no gene match: 9. The CDR3 sequence is CATSDPAGTGLETQYF. CDR3 in DNA: TGTGCCACCAGTGACCCGGCCGGGACAGGGTTAGAGACCCAGTACTTC.

The chain links TRBV3-1 (or the pseudogene TRBV3-2) to TRBJ1-2; weak D call: TRBD1 (5 bases). This CDR3 is built from 13 residues. Trimming shortened V by 9 bases and J by 4 bases, and 15 bases separated the two germline ends. Germline V gene sequence: CDR1 LGHDT, CDR2 YNNKEL (reference sequence). This CDR3 is CASMDLGGYGYTF. The CDR3, as DNA: TGTGCCAGTATGGACCTGGGGGGCTATGGCTACACCTTC.

A single count supports this clone. The chain has TRBV5-5 and TRBJ1-2; 8 bases map to TRBD1. Trimming took 5 bases from V and 2 from J; bases not matched to a gene: 8. Per germline, CDR1 SGHKS and CDR2 YYEKEE (reference sequence). This CDR3 is built from 15 residues. The CDR3 protein is CASRKDRVANYGYTF. The CDR3 DNA is TGTGCCAGCAGAAAGGACAGGGTTGCGAACTATGGCTACACCTTC. The full variable domain, rest sourced from reference TRBV5-5 and TRBJ1-2, is DAGVTQSPTHLIKTRGQQVTLRCSPISGHKSVSWYQQVLGQGPQFIFQYYEKEERGRGNFPDRFSARQFPNYSSELNVNALLLGDSALYLCASRKDRVANYGYTFGSGTRLTVV.

V gene TRBV6-2 or TRBV6-3 combines with J gene TRBJ1-5; D is ambiguous. The CDR3 contains 16 residues. The germline CDR1 and CDR2 sequences are MNHEY and SVGEGT. V was pared by 5 bases and J by 4 bases, with 18 bases between. CDR3 DNA: TGTGCCAGCAGTCTCTCCTTGTTCCAACGGAATCAGCCCCAGCATTTT. Its protein product is CASSLSLFQRNQPQHF.

The chain is built from TRBV28 and TRBJ2-3; 9 positions agree with TRBD1. The CDR3 loop spans 14 amino acids. Trimming at V came to 6 bases and at J to 5 bases, leaving 6 bases not matched to a gene. Germline lookup yields CDR1 MDHEN and CDR2 SYDVKM. The CDR3 sequence is CASRDRGPKDTQYF. CDR3 sequence (DNA): TGTGCCAGCAGGGACAGGGGCCCAAAAGATACGCAGTATTTT.

The CDR3 nucleotides are TGTGCCAGCTTTAACAAAGCAGGGAATTCACCCCTCCACTTT. Encoded protein: CASFNKAGNSPLHF. V usage is TRBV5-4 and J usage is TRBJ1-6; D may be TRBD1 (5 bases). This CDR3 contains 14 residues. Germline V gives CDR1 SGHNT, CDR2 YYREEE (reference sequence). The V and J ends lost 7 bases and 7 bases respectively, with 15 bases between them. Full variable domain (remainder filled in from reference TRBV5-4 and TRBJ1-6): ETGVTQSPTHLIKTRGQQVTLRCSSQSGHNTVSWYQQALGQGPQFIFQYYREEENGRGNFPPRFSGLQFPNYSSELNVNALELDDSALYLCASFNKAGNSPLHFGNGTRLTVT.

The chain employs TRBV2 and TRBJ1-1, with a possible D match to TRBD1 (5 bases). CDR3 length: 15 amino acids. Germline V lookup: CDR1 SNHLY, CDR2 FYNNEI. V shed 2 bases and J shed 12 bases, with 22 bases lying between them. The chain's CDR3 is CASSEWASLNSGTFF. The CDR3 DNA follows: TGTGCCAGCAGTGAATGGGCTTCCCTGAACTCAGGGACTTTCTTT.

The rearrangement uses TRBV2 and TRBJ1-2; D is uncertain. The ends were cut back, 0 bases at V and 2 bases at J, with 10 bases in the middle. CDR3 length equals 15 residues. Germline values: CDR1 SNHLY, CDR2 FYNNEI. The CDR3 DNA sequence: TGTGCCAGCAGTGAAGCGCTTCAGGAAAACTATGGCTACACCTTC. Residues: CASSEALQENYGYTF.

CDR3 DNA: TGTGCCAGCAGGCCCCGGGACAGGGGAACCGAGACCCAGTACTTC. This translates into CASRPRDRGTETQYF. The chain joins TRBV28 to TRBJ2-5, with 10 bases that match TRBD1. Germline CDR1 MDHEN, CDR2 SYDVKM. This CDR3 contains 15 residues. V shed 6 bases, J shed 5 bases, and the junction held 9 bases outside the gene matches.

CDR3 residues: CASSLSASSGNTIYF. The CDR3 bases are TGTGCCAGCAGTTTATCAGCATCCTCTGGAAACACCATATATTTT. V gene TRBV27 combines with J gene TRBJ1-3; D unclear. CDR3 length: 15 residues. The V gene's germline CDR1 is MNHEY and CDR2 SMNVEV (reference sequence). Trimming took off 0 bases at V and 0 bases at J, with 6 bases between the two ends.